These 6 T cell receptor beta chains were all obtained from the same sample, sequenced in a study of blood T cell repertoires in COVID-19. Produced via immunoSEQ multiplex PCR; TCRdb's table is partial and in-frame only. The table shows about 280,000 clones, with over 75% occurring only once. The source material was peripheral blood. The receptors originated from a human donor in a cohort sampled during active COVID-19.

The chain carries TRBV10-2 and TRBJ2-7; 10 positions agree with TRBD1. CDR1 WSHSY and CDR2 SAAADI come from the germline V gene. The CDR3 has 16 amino acids. Losses at the gene ends were 6 bases for V and 5 bases for J; bases not matched to a gene: 13. CDR3 coding DNA: TGCGCCAGCAGGGCGTTCACCGGGACAGGGGTACACGAGCAGTACTTC. Residues: CASRAFTGTGVHEQYF.

The genes are TRBV7-6 and TRBJ2-1; no reliable D call. Germline V CDR1 and CDR2: SGHVS, FNYEAQ. V lost 3 bases, J lost 3 bases, and 3 bases lay in between. The CDR3 sequence is 12 residues long. The CDR3 protein is CASSFLYNEQFF. The CDR3 DNA follows: TGTGCCAGCAGCTTTCTCTACAATGAGCAGTTCTTC.

V gene TRBV6-2 or TRBV6-3 combines with J gene TRBJ2-1; 14 nucleotides match TRBD2. V was pared by 4 bases and J by 15 bases, with 8 bases of the junction left unmatched. The CDR3 runs 14 residues. In germline, CDR1 is MNHEY, CDR2 SVGEGT. CDR3 residues: CASSLGLAGGDGFF. The CDR3 nucleotides read TGTGCCAGCAGTTTAGGACTAGCGGGAGGTGATGGGTTCTTC.

The V call is TRBV7-6, the J call TRBJ2-3; D not certain. The CDR3 loop spans 14 amino acids. In germline, CDR1 is SGHVS, CDR2 FNYEAQ. Between the trimmed V and J ends, which lost 4 bases and 8 bases, there was a span of 16 bases. This CDR3 is CASSSQPGTGTQYF. CDR3 coding DNA: TGTGCCAGCAGCTCCCAGCCGGGTACGGGTACGCAGTATTTT.

The chain has TRBV10-3 and TRBJ1-5; the D gene is possibly TRBD1 (5 bases). The CDR3 is 14 amino acids. V lost 8 bases, J lost 5 bases, and 16 bases lay in between. Germline lookup yields CDR1 ENHRY and CDR2 SYGVKD. The CDR3 sequence is CAIGVVGGDQPQHF. Here the CDR3 DNA reads TGTGCCATCGGGGTAGTGGGAGGGGATCAGCCCCAGCATTTT.

The genes are TRBV28 and TRBJ1-2, with D perhaps matching TRBD1 (5 bases). CDR3 size: 14 residues. The germline V gene has CDR1 MDHEN and CDR2 SYDVKM. V was shortened by 3 bases and J by 5 bases, with 13 bases between the two germline ends. CDR3 loop: CASSFGAGLYGYTF. CDR3 in DNA: TGTGCCAGCAGTTTTGGGGCAGGACTATATGGCTACACCTTC.